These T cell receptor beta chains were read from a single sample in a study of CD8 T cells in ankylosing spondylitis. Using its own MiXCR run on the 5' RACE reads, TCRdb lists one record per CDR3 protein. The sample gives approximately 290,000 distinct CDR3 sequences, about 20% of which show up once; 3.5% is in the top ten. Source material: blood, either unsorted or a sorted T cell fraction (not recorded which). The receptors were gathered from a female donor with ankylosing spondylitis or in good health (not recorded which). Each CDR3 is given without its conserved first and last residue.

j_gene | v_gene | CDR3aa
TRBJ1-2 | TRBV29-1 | SVESRTAYGYT
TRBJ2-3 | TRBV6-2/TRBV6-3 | ASRRASTDTQY
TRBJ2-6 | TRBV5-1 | ASSLRSRGTASGANVLT
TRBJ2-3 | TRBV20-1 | SARKDRGRNPDTQY
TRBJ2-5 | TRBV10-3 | AISEPARGSQETQY
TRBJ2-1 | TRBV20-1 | SAPRAGHNKNEQF
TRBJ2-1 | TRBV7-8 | ASSGLGGLVYNEQF
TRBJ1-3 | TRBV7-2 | ASRLQGGSGNTIY
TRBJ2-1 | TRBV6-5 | ASTQSGEQF
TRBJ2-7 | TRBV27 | ASSLVGGVGYEQY
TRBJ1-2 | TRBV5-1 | ASSTRTGADGYT
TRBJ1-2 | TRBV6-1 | ASSKATGTIYGYT
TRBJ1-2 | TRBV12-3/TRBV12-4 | ASSATGAGGYT
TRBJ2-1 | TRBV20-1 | SASSFGLAVYNEQF
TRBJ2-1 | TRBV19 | ASSIATGTGNEQF
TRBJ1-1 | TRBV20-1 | SAEGDGTEAF
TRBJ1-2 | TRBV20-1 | SAPIVRGDGYT
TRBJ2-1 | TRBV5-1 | ASSPGQVNEQF
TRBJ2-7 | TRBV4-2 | ASSQGSGRAGFRQY
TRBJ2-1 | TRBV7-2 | ASSSGLATNEQF
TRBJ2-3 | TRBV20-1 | SALPGGTDTQY
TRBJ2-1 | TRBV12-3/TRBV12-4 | ASSSPSRASGRDNEQF
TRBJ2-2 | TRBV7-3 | ASSPTHSNTGELF
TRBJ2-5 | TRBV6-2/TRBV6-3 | ASMEAVQETQY
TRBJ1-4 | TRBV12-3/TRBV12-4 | ASSLTGGRANEKLF
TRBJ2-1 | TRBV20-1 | SATSLETRGNEQF
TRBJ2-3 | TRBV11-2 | ASSSGAATQY
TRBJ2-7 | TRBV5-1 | ASTLTSGSYEQY
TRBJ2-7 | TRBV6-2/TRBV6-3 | ASSYRPSLEQY
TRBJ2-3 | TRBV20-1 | SARAGTTDTQY
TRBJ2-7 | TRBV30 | AWRIHYEQY
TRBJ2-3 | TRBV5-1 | ASSGGTHSTDTQY
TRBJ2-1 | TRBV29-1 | SGQGSAGNEQF
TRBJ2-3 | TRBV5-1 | ASSLLATSTDTQY
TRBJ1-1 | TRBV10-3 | AISERRGEGDTEAF
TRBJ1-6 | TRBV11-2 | ASSLSRSPLH
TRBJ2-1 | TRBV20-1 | SARALDGDSYNEQF
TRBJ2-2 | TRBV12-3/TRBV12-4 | ATPGTITGELF
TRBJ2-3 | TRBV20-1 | SSSMRTLGGDTQY
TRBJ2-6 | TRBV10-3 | AITYDVGQGAGANVLT
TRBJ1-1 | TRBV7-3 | ASSLTSQPIFQPF
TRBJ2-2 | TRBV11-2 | ASSRTRTGELF
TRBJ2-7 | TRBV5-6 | ASSRPGDSFSYEQY
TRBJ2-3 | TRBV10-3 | AIKGQRESNTDTQY
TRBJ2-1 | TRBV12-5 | ASSLVEEQF
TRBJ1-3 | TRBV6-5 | ASSYRGAAGNTIY
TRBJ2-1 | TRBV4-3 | ASSRIRGSGFRDEQF
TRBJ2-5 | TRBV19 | ATASKRVSETQY
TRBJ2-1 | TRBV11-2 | ASSSRPSGTTSYNEQF
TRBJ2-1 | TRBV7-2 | ASSLWTAQGNEQF
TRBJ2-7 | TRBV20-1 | SARDRPLIAYEQY
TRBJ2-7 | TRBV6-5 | ASSYSSPSYEQY
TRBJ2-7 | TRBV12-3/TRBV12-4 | ASSTSGVGEQY
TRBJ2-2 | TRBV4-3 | ASSQKEGGELF
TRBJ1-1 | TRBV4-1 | ASSHLGKVLRGHTEAF
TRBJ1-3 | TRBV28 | ASRLSGGSGNTIY
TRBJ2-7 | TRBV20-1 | SASRDTYEQY
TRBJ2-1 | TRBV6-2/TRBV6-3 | ASLPTLSYNEQF
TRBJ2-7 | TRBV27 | ASSFGLAGGPGPYEQY
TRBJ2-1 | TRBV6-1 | ASSRLGGQGSYNEQF